The 2 T cell receptor beta chains below were found in one sample sequenced in a study of cytomegalovirus exposure and HLA in healthy donors. The primer mix had 60 Vbeta and 13 Jbeta primers. The repertoire was sequenced with immunoSEQ multiplex PCR; TCRdb's copy has only in-frame clones and lacks some. Of 75,000 to 90,000 clones listed, about 78% are singletons. Sequencing was performed on PBMCs. All receptors derive from a male donor in good health and CMV-seropositive.

The CDR3 protein is CASSQGLAESTDTQYF. The CDR3 DNA reads TGTGCCAGCAGCCAAGGACTAGCGGAGAGCACAGATACGCAGTATTTT. The chain carries TRBV13 and TRBJ2-3; the match to TRBD2 covers 10 bases. The CDR3 totals 16 residues. Losses at the gene ends were 5 bases for V and 0 bases for J; bases not matched to a gene: 5. Germline CDR1 and CDR2: PRHDT and FYEKMQ (reference sequence).

This chain joins TRBV6-5 and TRBJ2-7; possibly TRBD1 for D (6 bases). V lost 4 bases to trimming and J lost 4 bases, with 17 bases between them. The CDR3 has 15 residues. CDR1 is MNHEY, CDR2 SVGAGI, per germline. Here the CDR3 reads CASSFLQGGRYEQYF. CDR3 DNA: TGTGCCAGCAGTTTTCTCCAAGGGGGTCGGTACGAGCAGTACTTC.